The 18 T cell receptor beta chains below come from one sample, sequenced in a study of patients and donors after allogeneic stem cell transplantation. A single record per CDR3 protein comes from TCRdb applying MiXCR to the RT-PCR reads. The sample includes 200,000 to 250,000 distinct CDR3 sequences, 12% to 15% of them seen just once. Sample: blood, either unsorted or a sorted T cell fraction (not recorded which). The receptors come from a human donor who was either an allogeneic HSCT recipient or a stem cell or donor lymphocyte infusion donor (not recorded which). It is not recorded whose cells these are; they may come from a transplant donor.

The V call is TRBV6-2 or TRBV6-3, the J call TRBJ1-2; TRBD1 matches 9 bases. This CDR3 is 14 amino acids long. Germline CDR1 MNHEY, CDR2 SVGEGT. V gave up 4 bases and J gave up 10 bases; unmatched junction bases: 10. CDR3 region: CASSFDRGSYAYTF. The CDR3 region has the DNA TGTGCCAGCAGTTTCGACAGGGGGAGTTACGCCTACACCTTC.

This clonotype was counted between two and nine times. This chain uses TRBV20-1 with TRBJ1-2, with a possible D match to TRBD1 (5 bases). Trimming stripped 6 bases from V and 8 bases from J, with 25 bases between. The CDR3 runs to 15 residues. Germline V CDR1 and CDR2: DFQATT, SNEGSKA (reference sequence). In DNA form, the CDR3 reads TGCAGTGCAGCATCTTCCGGGACCGCCAAGGGAGGCTACACCTTC. Translation: CSAASSGTAKGGYTF.

This clonotype was detected many times. This chain links TRBV5-1 with TRBJ2-3; D gene ambiguous. The CDR3 is made up of 14 amino acids. CDR1 SGHRS and CDR2 YFSETQ come from the germline V gene. V was shortened by 0 bases and J by 2 bases, with 7 bases between the two germline ends. CDR3 amino acids: CASSLALDTDTQYF. The DNA for the CDR3 is TGCGCCAGCAGCTTGGCTCTAGACACAGATACGCAGTATTTT.

The gene calls are TRBV2 and TRBJ2-7; the D is unclear. Germline V gives CDR1 SNHLY, CDR2 FYNNEI. Trimming took 6 bases from V and 1 from J, leaving 4 bases between them. The CDR3 extends over 11 amino acids. CDR3 protein: CASRTSYEQYF. CDR3 bases: TGTGCCAGCAGAACTTCCTACGAGCAGTACTTC.

V usage is TRBV12-3 or TRBV12-4 and J usage is TRBJ2-6; 8 nucleotides match TRBD1. The length of the CDR3 is 16 residues. V lost 2 bases and J lost 2; bases outside the gene matches: 2. The CDR3 region has the DNA TGTGCCAGCAGTTTAAGGACAGGGACTGGGGCCAACGTCCTGACTTTC. Amino acids: CASSLRTGTGANVLTF.

J is TRBJ1-1 and V is TRBV12-3 or TRBV12-4; D gene ambiguous. V gave up 1 base and J gave up 4 bases, with 10 bases separating them. The CDR3 has 14 residues. DNA of the CDR3: TGTGCCAGCAGTTTAGAAGGTTGGAGCACTGAAGCTTTCTTT. Translated, it gives CASSLEGWSTEAFF.

This sequence joins TRBV4-1 and TRBJ1-6, with D perhaps matching TRBD1 (5 bases). The CDR3 contains 15 residues. Per germline, CDR1 MGHRA and CDR2 YSYEKL. Deletions cut 3 bases from V and 7 bases from J, with 13 bases between. CDR3 in DNA: TGCGCCAGCAGCCAGTTGACAGAAGCAAATTCACCCCTCCACTTT. Translating gives CASSQLTEANSPLHF.

The chain carries TRBV6-1 and TRBJ2-1, with a weak D call TRBD2 (6 bases). V was clipped by 6 bases and J by 2 bases, with 11 bases between them. Germline-derived CDR1 and CDR2 are MNHNS and SASEGT. This CDR3 is built from 14 residues. The CDR3 loop reads CASSQLATYNEQFF. As DNA, the CDR3 is TGTGCCAGCAGCCAACTAGCAACCTACAATGAGCAGTTCTTC.

This clonotype was seen a few times. V is TRBV12-3 or TRBV12-4 and J is TRBJ1-3; 9 nucleotides agree with TRBD1. The CDR3 loop spans 16 amino acids. V lost 6 bases, J lost 3 bases, and 9 bases stayed unmatched. For the CDR3, the DNA is TGTGCCAGCAGGAAAAACAGGGGGCTACTTGGAAACACCATATATTTT. Translating gives CASRKNRGLLGNTIYF.

In its sample, this clonotype was seen a few times. The CDR3 spells CAWSAGHYEQYF. The CDR3 bases are TGTGCCTGGAGCGCCGGGCATTACGAGCAGTACTTC. The rearrangement links TRBV30 to TRBJ2-7; unclear D gene. From germline, CDR1 is GTSNPN and CDR2 SVGIG (reference sequence). The CDR3 runs 12 residues. Trimming stripped 3 bases from V and 4 bases from J, with 10 bases between. Filled out from reference TRBV30 and TRBJ2-7, the complete variable domain reads SQTIHQWPATLVQPVGSPLSLECTVEGTSNPNLYWYRQAAGRGLQLLFYSVGIGQISSEVPQNLSASRPQDRQFILSSKKLLLSDSGFYLCAWSAGHYEQYFGPGTRLTVT.

The chain is built from TRBV5-4 and TRBJ1-3; D might be TRBD1 (5 bases). The CDR3 is made up of 15 amino acids. V was clipped by 4 bases and J by 2 bases, with 13 bases between them. Germline loops: CDR1 SGHNT, CDR2 YYREEE (reference sequence). This CDR3 reads CASSPGTNPGNTIYF. In DNA form, the CDR3 reads TGTGCCAGCAGCCCCGGGACGAACCCTGGAAACACCATATATTTT.

The V gene is TRBV7-2, the J gene TRBJ1-3, with 8 bases matching TRBD1. This CDR3 is built from 17 residues. Germline assignment: CDR1 SGHTA and CDR2 FQGNSA. V gave up 1 base and J gave up 2 bases; unmatched junction bases: 7. CDR3 residues: CASSLGGQGAAGNTIYF. CDR3 DNA sequence: TGTGCCAGCAGCTTAGGGGGCCAGGGGGCAGCTGGAAACACCATATATTTT. Based on the CDR3 plus reference TRBV7-2 and TRBJ1-3, the full variable domain is GAGVSQSPSNKVTEKGKDVELRCDPISGHTALYWYRQSLGQGLEFLIYFQGNSAPDKSGLPSDRFSAERTGGSVSTLTIQRTQQEDSAVYLCASSLGGQGAAGNTIYFGEGSWLTVV.

This clonotype was seen repeatedly, ten times or more. The chain combines TRBV4-2 with TRBJ2-2, with a possible D match to TRBD2 (5 bases). The CDR3 runs to 15 residues. Germline CDR1 is LGHNA and CDR2 is YNFKEQ. Trimming took off 1 base at V and 4 bases at J, with 10 bases between the two ends. CDR3 amino acids: CASSQGTGTTGELFF. In DNA form, the CDR3 reads TGTGCCAGCAGCCAAGGCACGGGAACCACCGGGGAGCTGTTTTTT.

This chain uses TRBV3-1 with TRBJ2-3, with 9 bases matching TRBD2. Germline lookup yields CDR1 LGHDT and CDR2 YNNKEL (reference sequence). CDR3 size: 15 residues. Trimming cost V 1 base and J 4 bases; bases outside gene matches: 3. The CDR3 region has the DNA TGTGCCAGCAGCCAAGGAACTAGCGGGCCAGATACGCAGTATTTT. This encodes CASSQGTSGPDTQYF.

This clonotype was recorded a few times. In nucleotides, the CDR3 is TGCGCCAGCAGCTTGGAGCGACAAATGAACACTGAAGCTTTCTTT. This sequence encodes CASSLERQMNTEAFF. This chain joins TRBV5-1 and TRBJ1-1; no firm D call. Per germline, CDR1 SGHRS and CDR2 YFSETQ. V lost 0 bases, J lost 0 bases, and 9 bases lay in between. This CDR3 has 15 residues. The whole variable domain, remainder taken from reference TRBV5-1 and TRBJ1-1, is KAGVTQTPRYLIKTRGQQVTLSCSPISGHRSVSWYQQTPGQGLQFLFEYFSETQRNKGNFPGRFSGRQFSNSRSEMNVSTLELGDSALYLCASSLERQMNTEAFFGQGTRLTVV.

The rearrangement joins TRBV20-1 to TRBJ1-1; D unresolved. Germline V gives CDR1 DFQATT, CDR2 SNEGSKA (reference sequence). The CDR3 runs 13 residues. Trimming pared 3 bases from V and 4 bases from J, leaving 12 bases between. CDR3 sequence reads: CSASDTTPTEAFF. The CDR3, as DNA: TGCAGTGCTAGCGACACGACACCCACTGAAGCTTTCTTT.

The gene calls are TRBV11-2 and TRBJ2-4; D might be TRBD2 (5 bases). CDR3 length: 14 residues. Germline values: CDR1 SGHAT, CDR2 FQNNGV. Between the trimmed V and J ends, which lost 3 bases and 8 bases, there was a span of 14 bases. The CDR3 sequence: CASSFMEAGDIQYF. For the CDR3, the DNA is TGTGCCAGCAGCTTTATGGAGGCCGGGGACATTCAGTACTTC.

This clonotype has ten or more counts. The gene calls are TRBV12-3 or TRBV12-4 and TRBJ2-1; D call uncertain. Trimming pared 0 bases from V and 12 bases from J, leaving 9 bases between. The CDR3 has 12 amino acids. The CDR3 protein is CASSLARAGQFF. In DNA, the CDR3 is TGTGCCAGCAGTTTAGCCCGCGCAGGGCAGTTCTTC.